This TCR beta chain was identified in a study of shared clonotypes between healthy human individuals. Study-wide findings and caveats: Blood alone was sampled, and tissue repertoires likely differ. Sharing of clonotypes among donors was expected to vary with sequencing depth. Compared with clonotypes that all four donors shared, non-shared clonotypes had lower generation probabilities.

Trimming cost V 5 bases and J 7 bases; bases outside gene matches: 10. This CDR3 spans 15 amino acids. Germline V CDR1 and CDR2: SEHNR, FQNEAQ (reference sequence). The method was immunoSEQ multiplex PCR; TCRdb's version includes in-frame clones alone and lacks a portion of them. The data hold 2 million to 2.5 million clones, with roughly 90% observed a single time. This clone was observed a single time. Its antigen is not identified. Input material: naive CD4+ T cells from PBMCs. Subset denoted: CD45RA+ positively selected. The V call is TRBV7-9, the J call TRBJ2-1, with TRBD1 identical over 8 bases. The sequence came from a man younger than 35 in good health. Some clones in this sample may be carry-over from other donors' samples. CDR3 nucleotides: TGTGCCAGCAGCATCTCAGGGGGCGCTAGGAATGAGCAGTTCTTC. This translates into CASSISGGARNEQFF.